This is a list of T cell receptor beta chains from one sample in a study of cytomegalovirus exposure and HLA in healthy donors. Profiled with immunoSEQ multiplex PCR; TCRdb holds only in-frame clones, not every one. The sample has some 140,000 clones; around 68% are singletons. The sample comprised PBMCs. These receptors were obtained from a man younger than 45 in good health and CMV-seronegative. The conserved cysteine and the conserved F or W are not part of the CDR3 here. The D gene is left open where the match is weak.

TRBD1	TRBJ1-5	TRBV28	ASSLLTGVQPQH
TRBD2	TRBJ2-2	TRBV6-1	ASSVGLASTGELF
TRBD1	TRBJ2-7	TRBV6-5	ASSSRQGAYEQY
TRBD1	TRBJ2-7	TRBV19	ASAGTGSEQY
-	TRBJ2-7	TRBV5-1	ASRFSRDYEQY
TRBD1	TRBJ2-5	TRBV7-9	ASSLARTGVPETQY
TRBD1	TRBJ1-3	TRBV7-2	ASSSPGTGPIRSGNTIY
-	TRBJ2-2	TRBV4-2	ASSQDYRRRTGELF
TRBD2	TRBJ2-3	TRBV5-6	ASSEGLAGGADTQY
TRBD1	TRBJ2-3	TRBV5-4	ASSLRTGGSTDTQY
-	TRBJ1-1	TRBV7-9	ASSFSGEGDTEAF
-	TRBJ1-2	TRBV20-1	SATGDYGYT
TRBD2	TRBJ2-4	TRBV19	ASSTGGGGNIQY
TRBD1	TRBJ2-4	TRBV9	ASSVGTGGRGNIQY
-	TRBJ1-4	TRBV28	ASRGGRATNEKLF
-	TRBJ2-7	TRBV5-1	ASSLTSRGSYEQY
TRBD1	TRBJ1-1	TRBV27	ASSPGTGNTEAF
TRBD2	TRBJ2-5	TRBV6-1	ASSGGTSGAARETQY
TRBD1	TRBJ1-1	TRBV18	ASSPRQGFTEAF
-	TRBJ2-3	TRBV5-6	ASSSLGTDTQY
-	TRBJ1-6	TRBV28	ASSLFGTFASPLH
TRBD1	TRBJ2-7	TRBV9	ASSAGQGGYEQY
-	TRBJ1-6	TRBV5-1	ASSLDSYNSPLH
-	TRBJ1-2	TRBV5-6	ASSLASIDPSRYGYT
-	TRBJ2-1	TRBV7-9	ASSLGGHNEQF
-	TRBJ2-7	TRBV19	ASSTRFDEQY
-	TRBJ1-1	TRBV7-6	ASSLGQEPSIEAF
TRBD2	TRBJ2-3	TRBV5-4	ASSLVAGDLTDTQY
-	TRBJ1-5	TRBV9	ASSVGWAEDQPQH
-	TRBJ2-3	TRBV5-1	ASSLAGDTQY
TRBD2	TRBJ2-3	TRBV4-3	ASSQFGGGTDTQY
-	TRBJ1-4	TRBV4-1	ASSQGQPGGGKLF
TRBD2	TRBJ2-1	TRBV2	ASSPLRTSEQGF
-	TRBJ2-7	TRBV27	ASSPGLYEQY
TRBD1	TRBJ1-2	TRBV7-9	ASSAQGAPYGYT
-	TRBJ2-1	TRBV5-1	ASSSGSYNEQF
-	TRBJ1-5	TRBV6-1	ASSEGPRPAPGQPQH
-	TRBJ1-2	TRBV29-1	SVPDAYYGYP
-	TRBJ2-2	TRBV9	ASSLRMGLRHGELF
-	TRBJ2-1	TRBV5-1	ASSLDPVDEQF
TRBD1	TRBJ2-5	TRBV18	ASSPVRGRETQY
TRBD1	TRBJ2-1	TRBV28	ASSKGGRFNEQF
-	TRBJ2-7	TRBV6-5	ASSAMDSREQY